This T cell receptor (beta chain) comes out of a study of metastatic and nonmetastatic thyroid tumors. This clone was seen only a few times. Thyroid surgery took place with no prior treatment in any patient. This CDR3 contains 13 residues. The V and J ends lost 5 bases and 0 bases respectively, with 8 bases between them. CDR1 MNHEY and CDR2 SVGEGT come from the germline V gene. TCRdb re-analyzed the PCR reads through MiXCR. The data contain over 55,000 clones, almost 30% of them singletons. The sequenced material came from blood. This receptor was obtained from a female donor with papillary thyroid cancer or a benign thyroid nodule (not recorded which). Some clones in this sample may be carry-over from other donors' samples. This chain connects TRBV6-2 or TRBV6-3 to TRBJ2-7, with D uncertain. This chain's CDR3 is CASSPLTSYEQYF. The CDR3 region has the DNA TGTGCCAGCAGTCCCCTAACCTCCTACGAGCAGTACTTC.